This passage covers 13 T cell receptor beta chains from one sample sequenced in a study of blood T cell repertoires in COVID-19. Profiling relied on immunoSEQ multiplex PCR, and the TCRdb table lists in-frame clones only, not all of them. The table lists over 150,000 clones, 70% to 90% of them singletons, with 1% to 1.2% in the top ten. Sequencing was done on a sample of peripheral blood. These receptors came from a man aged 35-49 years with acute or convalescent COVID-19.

The CDR3 region is CASSPLPLGQERNTIYF. The CDR3 DNA is TGTGCCAGCTCACCACTCCCCCTTGGACAGGAACGAAACACCATATATTTT. The rearrangement links TRBV18 to TRBJ1-3, with 7 bases aligning to TRBD1. The CDR3 length is 17 residues. Germline V gives CDR1 KGHSH, CDR2 LQKENI. Germline trimming cut 1 base from V and 5 bases from J; bases unmatched to any gene: 11.

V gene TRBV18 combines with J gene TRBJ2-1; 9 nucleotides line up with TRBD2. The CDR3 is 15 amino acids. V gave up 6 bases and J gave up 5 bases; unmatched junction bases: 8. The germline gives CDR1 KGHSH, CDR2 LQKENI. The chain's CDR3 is CASSPEGLANNEQFF. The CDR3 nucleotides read TGTGCCAGCTCGCCCGAGGGACTAGCAAACAATGAGCAGTTCTTC.

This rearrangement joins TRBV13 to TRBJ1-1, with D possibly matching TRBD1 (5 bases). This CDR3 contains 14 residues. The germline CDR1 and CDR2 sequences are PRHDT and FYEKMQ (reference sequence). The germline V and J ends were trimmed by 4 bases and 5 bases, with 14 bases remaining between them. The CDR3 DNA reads TGTGCCAGCAGCTCTAGAGCAGGGTCGACTGAAGCTTTCTTT. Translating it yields CASSSRAGSTEAFF.

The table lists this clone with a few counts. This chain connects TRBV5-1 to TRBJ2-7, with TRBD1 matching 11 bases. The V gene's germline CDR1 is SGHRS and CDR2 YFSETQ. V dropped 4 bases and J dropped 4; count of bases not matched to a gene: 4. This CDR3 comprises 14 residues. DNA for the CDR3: TGCGCCAGCAGCCCGGGACAGGGGGAGTACGAGCAGTACTTC. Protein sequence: CASSPGQGEYEQYF.

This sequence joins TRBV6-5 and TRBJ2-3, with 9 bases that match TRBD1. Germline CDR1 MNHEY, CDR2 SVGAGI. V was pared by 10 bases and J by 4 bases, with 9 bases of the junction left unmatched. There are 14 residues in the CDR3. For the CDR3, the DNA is TGTGCCACCCAACAGGGGGCGTTTGCAGATACGCAGTATTTT. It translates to CATQQGAFADTQYF.

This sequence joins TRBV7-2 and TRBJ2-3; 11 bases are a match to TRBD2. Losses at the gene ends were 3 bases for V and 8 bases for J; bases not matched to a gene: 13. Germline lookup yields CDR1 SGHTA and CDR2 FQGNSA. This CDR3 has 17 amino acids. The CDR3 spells CASSFAPSGGIWGTQYF. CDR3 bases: TGTGCCAGCAGCTTTGCCCCTAGCGGGGGGATTTGGGGTACGCAGTATTTT.

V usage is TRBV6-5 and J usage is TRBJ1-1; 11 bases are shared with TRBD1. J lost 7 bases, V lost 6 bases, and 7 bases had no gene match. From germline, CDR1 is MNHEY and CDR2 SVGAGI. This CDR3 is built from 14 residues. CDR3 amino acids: CASRPGQGVDEAFF. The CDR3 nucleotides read TGTGCCAGCAGACCGGGACAGGGGGTTGATGAAGCTTTCTTT.

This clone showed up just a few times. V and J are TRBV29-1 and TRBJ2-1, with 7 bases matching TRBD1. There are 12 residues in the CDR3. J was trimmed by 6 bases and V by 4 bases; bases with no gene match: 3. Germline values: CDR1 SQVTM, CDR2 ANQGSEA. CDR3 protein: CSVGQGINEQFF. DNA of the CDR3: TGCAGCGTTGGACAGGGTATCAATGAGCAGTTCTTC.

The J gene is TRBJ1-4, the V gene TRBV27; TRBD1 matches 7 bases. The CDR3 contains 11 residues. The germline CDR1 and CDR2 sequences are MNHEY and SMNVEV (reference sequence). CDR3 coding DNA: TGTGCAGCTGGGACAGATGAAAAACTGTTTTTT. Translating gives CAAGTDEKLFF.

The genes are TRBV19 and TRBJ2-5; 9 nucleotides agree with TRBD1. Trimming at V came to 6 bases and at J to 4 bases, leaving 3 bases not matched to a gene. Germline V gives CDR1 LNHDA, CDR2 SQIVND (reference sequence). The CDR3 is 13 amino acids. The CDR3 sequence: CASRQGALETQYF. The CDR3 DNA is TGTGCCAGTAGACAGGGGGCGTTAGAGACCCAGTACTTC.

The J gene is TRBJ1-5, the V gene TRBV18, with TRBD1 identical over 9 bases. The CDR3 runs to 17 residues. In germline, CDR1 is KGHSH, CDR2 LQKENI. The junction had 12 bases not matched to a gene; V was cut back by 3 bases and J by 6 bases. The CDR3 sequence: CASSPYLQGATGQPQHF. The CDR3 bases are TGTGCCAGCTCACCGTATTTACAGGGGGCGACGGGTCAGCCCCAGCATTTT.

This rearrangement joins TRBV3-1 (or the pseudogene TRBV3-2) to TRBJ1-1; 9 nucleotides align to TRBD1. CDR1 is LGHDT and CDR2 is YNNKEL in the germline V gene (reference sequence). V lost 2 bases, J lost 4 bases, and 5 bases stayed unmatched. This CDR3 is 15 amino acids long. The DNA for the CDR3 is TGTGCCAGCAGCCAATCGACAGGGGGTGGCACTGAAGCTTTCTTT. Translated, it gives CASSQSTGGGTEAFF.

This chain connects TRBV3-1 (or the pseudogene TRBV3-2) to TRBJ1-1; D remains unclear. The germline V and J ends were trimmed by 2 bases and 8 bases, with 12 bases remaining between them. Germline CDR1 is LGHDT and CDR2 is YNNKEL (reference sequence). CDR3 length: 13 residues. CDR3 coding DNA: TGTGCCAGCAGCCAACCCGGGTTAACCGAAGCTTTCTTT. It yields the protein CASSQPGLTEAFF.